What follows describes a single TCR beta chain. What it binds is not known. This entry is derived from a study of cytomegalovirus exposure and HLA in healthy donors. Study-wide points: Three chains linked to CMV were shown in vitro to be specific for CMV antigens. That first-cohort TCR clusters tended to co-occur in the 90 to 150 validation repertoires was found in a later analysis.

This table comes from immunoSEQ multiplex PCR, and its TCRdb copy is limited to in-frame clones, with some not included. The sample shows some 46,000 clones, 80% to 95% of them seen only once. These donors were members of the 120-subject validation cohort, a group separate from the roughly 670-subject first cohort. CDR1 is SEHNR, CDR2 FQNEAQ, per germline (reference sequence). The CDR3 length is 14 residues. Trimming shortened V by 5 bases and J by 12 bases, and 23 bases separated the two germline ends. The clonotype comes from a man younger than 35 in good health and CMV-seronegative. The chain recombines TRBV7-9 with TRBJ2-7, with unresolved D. Sequenced input: PBMCs. This CDR3 is CASSPRQPSEPRYF. The DNA for the CDR3 is TGTGCCAGCAGCCCACGCCAGCCCAGCGAGCCGCGGTACTTC.